This entry concerns a single TCR beta chain. What it recognizes is unknown. One end of the junction fails to match germline, which may point to a read error. Germline CDR1 SGHRS, CDR2 YFSETQ. The CDR3 loop spans 16 amino acids. This entry comes from a study of blood T cells in healthy people across ages. Whole-study findings and limits: Underestimates were what the diversity estimates from one million T cells were considered to be. While age rose, TCR beta diversity per million T cells dropped in a roughly linear way.

The authors ran a second PCR of 7 to 11 cycles using a sample-barcoded 5' primer and a J-beta primer mix. TCRdb recomputed calls from the 5' RACE reads with MiXCR, one row per CDR3 protein. The table has about 780,000 distinct CDR3 sequences, about half seen once. V and J are TRBV5-1 and TRBJ2-7, with D perhaps matching TRBD2 (6 bases). Sample: blood. The receptor was isolated from an elderly man in good health. The CDR3 DNA follows: TGCGCCAGCAGCCCTACCACCCGGGACTCTTTTGATGAGCGGTACTTC. It specifies CASSPTTRDSFDERYF. The whole variable domain, remainder taken from reference TRBV5-1 and TRBJ2-7, is KAGVTQTPRYLIKTRGQQVTLSCSPISGHRSVSWYQQTPGQGLQFLFEYFSETQRNKGNFPGRFSGRQFSNSRSEMNVSTLELGDSALYLCASSPTTRDSFDERYFGPGTRLTVT.